This T cell receptor beta chain was documented in a study of cytotoxic CD8 clonotypes in ibrutinib-treated CLL. Study-level background: Mean per-sample yields comprised about 250,000 productive templates and tens of thousands of productive rearrangements.

Findings of the study overall: Higher clonality was seen at ibrutinib response and a return toward baseline at progression.

Generated by immunoSEQ multiplex PCR, the TCRdb table keeps only in-frame clones and is missing some. The data contain tens of thousands of clones, approximately 82% of them singletons. The germline CDR1 and CDR2 sequences are MNHNY and SVGAGI (reference sequence). The CDR3 spans 14 residues. The ends were cut back, 5 bases at V and 2 bases at J, with 10 bases in the middle. A remark on this clone: Its antigen remains unidentified.

The sequence derives from a human donor with chronic lymphocytic leukemia. The sample consisted of PBMCs, taken after 24 months of ibrutinib treatment. The chain employs TRBV6-6 and TRBJ1-5; TRBD1 is a possible D gene (6 bases). DNA for the CDR3: TGTGCCAGCAGTCACTACAGGGGCAATCAGCCCCAGCATTTT. Protein sequence: CASSHYRGNQPQHF.